This TCR beta chain appears in the sequencing data of a study of CD8+ T cells in alopecia areata. Study information: Treatment comprised oral tofacitinib, 5 to 10 mg twice daily, in treated patients. General study findings and limits: An increase in clonality over normal scalp was evident in lesional scalp, especially alopecia totalis/universalis.

This clone showed up just a few times. Antigen: not known. RNA extraction and reverse transcription yielded cDNA as sequencing template. Data came from immunoSEQ multiplex PCR; TCRdb stores just in-frame clones and leaves some out. The table records 130,000 to 150,000 clones, 51% of them present only once. V was cut by 4 bases and J by 6 bases, with 16 bases left in between. From germline, CDR1 is LGHNA and CDR2 YNFKEQ. The CDR3 spans 15 residues. This sequence joins TRBV4-2 and TRBJ1-5; D perhaps matches TRBD1 (6 bases). Sequences were derived from CD4+ T cells sorted from blood, sampled at week 0. The sequence came from a human donor with alopecia areata. The DNA for the CDR3 is TGTGCCAGCAGCCCAGACCAGGGGTATAGTCAGCCCCAGCATTTT. It yields the protein CASSPDQGYSQPQHF.